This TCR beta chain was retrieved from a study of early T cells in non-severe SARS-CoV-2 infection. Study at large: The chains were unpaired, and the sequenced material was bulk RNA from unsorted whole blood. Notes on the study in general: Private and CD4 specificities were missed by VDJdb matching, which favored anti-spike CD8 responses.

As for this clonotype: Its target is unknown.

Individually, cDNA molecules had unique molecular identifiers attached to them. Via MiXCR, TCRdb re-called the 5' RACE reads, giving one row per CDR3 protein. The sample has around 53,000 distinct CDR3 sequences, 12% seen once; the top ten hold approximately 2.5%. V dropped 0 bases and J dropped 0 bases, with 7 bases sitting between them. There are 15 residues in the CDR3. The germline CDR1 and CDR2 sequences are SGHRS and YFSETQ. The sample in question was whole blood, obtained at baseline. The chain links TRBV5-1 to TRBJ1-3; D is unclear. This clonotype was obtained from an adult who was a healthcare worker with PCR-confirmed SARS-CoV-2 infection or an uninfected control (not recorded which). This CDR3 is CASSLEAYSGNTIYF. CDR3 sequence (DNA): TGCGCCAGCAGCTTGGAAGCCTACTCTGGAAACACCATATATTTT.